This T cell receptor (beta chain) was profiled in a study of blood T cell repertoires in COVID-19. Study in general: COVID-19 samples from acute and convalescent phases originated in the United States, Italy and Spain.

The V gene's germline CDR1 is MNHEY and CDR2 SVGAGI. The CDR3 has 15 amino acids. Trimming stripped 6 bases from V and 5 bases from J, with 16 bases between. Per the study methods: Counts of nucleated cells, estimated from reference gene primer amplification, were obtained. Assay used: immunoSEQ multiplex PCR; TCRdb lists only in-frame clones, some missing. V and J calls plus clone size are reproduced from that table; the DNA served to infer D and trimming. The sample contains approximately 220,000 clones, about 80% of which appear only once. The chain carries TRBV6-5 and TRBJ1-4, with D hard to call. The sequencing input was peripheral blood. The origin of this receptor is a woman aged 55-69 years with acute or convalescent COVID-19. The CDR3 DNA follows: TGTGCCAGCAGACCCGGGGAGGGAGAAAATGAAAAACTGTTTTTT. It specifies CASRPGEGENEKLFF.